This TCR beta chain was obtained from a study of OX40 agonist ivuxolimab in advanced cancers. Study overall: Patients were infused with ivuxolimab every 2 weeks at 0.01 to 10 mg/kg. Males comprised over 80% of the group, whose mean age was roughly 60 years (range about 23 to 80). Study-wide results and caveats: With doses of 0.1 to 3.0 mg/kg, CD4+ and CD8+ blood T cells had undergone clonal expansion by week 6.

Baseline, cycle 4 day 1, and cycle 7 day 1 were the blood sampling points. On this clone: Its specificity is not known.

Germline assignment: CDR1 MGHRA and CDR2 YSYEKL. CDR3 size: 16 residues. The V end lost 1 base, the J end lost 6 bases, and 16 bases lay between the germline ends. Sequencing was performed with immunoSEQ multiplex PCR; in TCRdb, only in-frame clones are kept and a portion is missing. The sample includes tens of thousands of clones, about 80% of them seen just once. Here the sequenced sample was CD4+ or CD8+ T cells sorted from blood, taken in a trial of the OX40 agonist ivuxolimab. This receptor was taken from an adult with an advanced solid tumor such as melanoma, head and neck, liver or kidney cancer. The chain couples TRBV4-1 to TRBJ1-5; maybe TRBD1 (5 bases). DNA for the CDR3: TGCGCCAGCAGCCAAGGGGTTTCAGGGTTGGGTCAGCCCCAGCATTTT. Its protein is CASSQGVSGLGQPQHF.